A single T cell receptor beta chain is shown here with its context. This entry comes from a study of cytomegalovirus exposure and HLA in healthy donors. Trimming stripped 4 bases from V and 9 bases from J, with 10 bases between. Germline CDR1 and CDR2: SGHDN and FVKESK. This CDR3 is 12 amino acids long. Primers for the PCR totalled 60 Vbeta and 13 Jbeta. Assay: immunoSEQ multiplex PCR; the TCRdb copy retains only in-frame clones and omits some. The repertoire includes around 130,000 clones, more than 60% of them detected once, and approximately 1.5% sits in the top ten. The TCR was taken from a woman in her late teens or twenties in good health and CMV-seronegative. The specimen sequenced was PBMCs. The chain combines TRBV14 with TRBJ2-1; a possible D gene is TRBD2 (6 bases). CDR3 sequence: CASSLGSREQFF. As DNA, the CDR3 is TGTGCCAGCAGCCTCGGGAGTCGTGAGCAGTTCTTC.